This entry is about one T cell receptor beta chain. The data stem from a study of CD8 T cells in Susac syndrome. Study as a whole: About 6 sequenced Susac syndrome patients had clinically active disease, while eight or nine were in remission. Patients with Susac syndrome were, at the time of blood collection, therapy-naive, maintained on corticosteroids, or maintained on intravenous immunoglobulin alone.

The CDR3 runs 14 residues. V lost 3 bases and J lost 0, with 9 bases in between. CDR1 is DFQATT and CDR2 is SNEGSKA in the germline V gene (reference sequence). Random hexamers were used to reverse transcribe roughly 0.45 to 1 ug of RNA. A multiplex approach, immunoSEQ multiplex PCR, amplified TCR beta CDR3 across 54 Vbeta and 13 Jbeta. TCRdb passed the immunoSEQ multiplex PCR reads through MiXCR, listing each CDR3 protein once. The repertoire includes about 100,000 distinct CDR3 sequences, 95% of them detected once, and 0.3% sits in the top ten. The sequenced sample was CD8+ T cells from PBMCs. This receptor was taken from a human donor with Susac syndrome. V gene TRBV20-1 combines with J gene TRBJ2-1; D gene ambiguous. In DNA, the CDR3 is TGCAGTGCTAGGCTCTTGAGCTCCTACAATGAGCAGTTCTTC. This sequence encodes CSARLLSSYNEQFF.